This passage covers 30 T cell receptor beta chains from one sample sequenced in a study of identical twins. MiXCR was run by TCRdb on the 5' RACE reads, yielding one entry per CDR3 protein. Among a few hundred thousand distinct CDR3 sequences listed, roughly 8.6% were seen once. These sequences were also reported in another study, on yellow fever vaccine responses in identical twins.

Input material: CD8+ T cells sorted from blood. The receptors were gathered from a woman between 18 and 29 years old in good health.

The sample holds many counts of this clonotype. The V and J genes are TRBV5-1 and TRBJ2-7, with D possibly being TRBD2 (6 bases). From germline, CDR1 is SGHRS and CDR2 YFSETQ. The CDR3 consists of 14 residues. The ends were cut back, 2 bases at V and 1 base at J, with 10 bases in the middle. The CDR3 loop is CASSFRDLSYEQYF. In DNA, the CDR3 is TGCGCCAGCAGCTTCCGGGACTTATCCTACGAGCAGTACTTC.

This clonotype has ten or more counts. The rearrangement links TRBV29-1 to TRBJ2-1; 9 nucleotides align to TRBD2. The germline V gene encodes CDR1 SQVTM and CDR2 ANQGSEA. The CDR3 loop spans 16 amino acids. The V and J ends lost 2 bases and 8 bases, in that order; junction bases with no gene match: 13. The CDR3 reads CSVEPSRRGGPDEQFF. CDR3 nucleotide sequence: TGCAGCGTTGAACCCTCGCGGCGGGGGGGCCCCGATGAGCAGTTCTTC.

This clonotype was observed a handful of times. The V call is TRBV20-1, the J call TRBJ2-7, with TRBD2 matching 7 bases. CDR1 and CDR2 (germline): DFQATT, SNEGSKA (reference sequence). The CDR3 runs to 13 residues. V shed 3 bases and J 1 base; nucleotides not matched to a gene: 3. CDR3 sequence (DNA): TGCAGTGCTAGGGGGGGACTATCCTACGAGCAGTACTTC. Translated, it gives CSARGGLSYEQYF.

This clonotype was counted only a few times. The V and J genes are TRBV12-3 or TRBV12-4 and TRBJ2-2, with a weak D call TRBD2 (6 bases). This CDR3 has 13 residues. V was pared by 10 bases and J by 3 bases, with 12 bases between. CDR3 sequence reads: CATQGGDTGELFF. The CDR3 DNA follows: TGTGCCACCCAAGGAGGGGACACCGGGGAGCTGTTTTTT.

This clonotype was seen at least ten times. The chain carries TRBV29-1 and TRBJ2-3; 10 bases map to TRBD2. The CDR3 has 14 amino acids. CDR1 and CDR2 from the germline V gene are SQVTM and ANQGSEA. Trimming removed 3 bases from V and 5 bases from J; junction bases left unmatched: 5. CDR3 in DNA: TGCAGCGTTGATCCGATAGCGGGAGGAGATACGCAGTATTTT. This codes for CSVDPIAGGDTQYF.

This clonotype was observed a few times. J is TRBJ1-2 and V is TRBV5-1, with D possibly being TRBD1 (6 bases). Trimming removed 0 bases at V and 6 bases at J, with 15 bases between. The CDR3 is 15 amino acids. Germline V gives CDR1 SGHRS, CDR2 YFSETQ. The CDR3: CASSLEGGRGDGYTF. CDR3 nucleotides: TGCGCCAGCAGCTTGGAAGGCGGCAGGGGAGATGGCTACACCTTC.

This clonotype was observed a handful of times. V and J are TRBV9 and TRBJ2-1; 13 bases fit TRBD2. Losses at the gene ends were 6 bases for V and 7 bases for J; bases not matched to a gene: 10. Germline V gene lookup returns CDR1 SGDLS and CDR2 YYNGEE. The CDR3 is 16 residues long. CDR3 residues: CASTLGLAGVSNEQFF. As DNA, the CDR3 is TGTGCCAGCACCCTCGGACTAGCGGGAGTATCGAATGAGCAGTTCTTC.

This clonotype was seen only a few times. For the CDR3, the DNA is TGTGCCAGCAGTGCCGACAGGGATTTTTCTGGAAACACCATATATTTT. This gives the protein CASSADRDFSGNTIYF. The chain uses TRBV27 and TRBJ1-3; 7 bases align to TRBD1. The CDR3 runs to 16 residues. After removal of 5 bases from V and 1 base from J, the junction contained 8 bases not matched to a gene. Germline loops: CDR1 MNHEY, CDR2 SMNVEV (reference sequence).

This clonotype was seen ten or more times. The rearrangement links TRBV5-1 to TRBJ1-2; D unresolved. Deletions cut 6 bases from V and 2 bases from J, with 20 bases between. CDR3 size: 16 residues. Germline V gene sequence: CDR1 SGHRS, CDR2 YFSETQ. The CDR3: CASTADSAISNYGYTF. CDR3 coding DNA: TGCGCCAGCACCGCGGACTCGGCGATTAGCAACTATGGCTACACCTTC.

V and J are TRBV12-3 or TRBV12-4 and TRBJ2-2; 12 nucleotides agree with TRBD1. The CDR3 length is 19 residues. V shed 8 bases and J 4 bases; nucleotides not matched to a gene: 17. This CDR3 reads CASCQPSGGQGARTGELFF. The CDR3 region has the DNA TGTGCCAGCTGTCAACCCTCGGGGGGACAGGGGGCTCGCACCGGGGAGCTGTTTTTT.

The sample holds many counts of this clonotype. The chain employs TRBV7-9 and TRBJ2-7, with 9 bases that match TRBD1. From germline, CDR1 is SEHNR and CDR2 FQNEAQ (reference sequence). Trimming took 1 base from V and 2 from J; bases not matched to a gene: 3. The CDR3 loop spans 15 amino acids. The CDR3 DNA reads as TGTGCCAGCAGCTTAGAAGACAGGGGGACCTACGAGCAGTACTTC. It specifies CASSLEDRGTYEQYF.

In its sample, this clonotype was seen a few times. The chain has TRBV11-2 and TRBJ2-2, with 13 positions matching TRBD2. The CDR3 contains 16 residues. CDR1 is SGHAT and CDR2 is FQNNGV in the germline V gene. V gave up 6 bases and J gave up 4 bases; unmatched junction bases: 5. This CDR3 is CASREGLAGATGELFF. The CDR3 DNA follows: TGTGCCAGCAGAGAAGGACTAGCGGGAGCCACCGGGGAGCTGTTTTTT.

In its sample, this clonotype was seen a few times. The chain couples TRBV27 to TRBJ1-5, with D possibly TRBD1 on 6 matching bases. CDR1 and CDR2 from the germline V gene are MNHEY and SMNVEV (reference sequence). The CDR3 loop spans 18 amino acids. V lost 3 bases to trimming and J lost 7 bases, with 25 bases between them. The CDR3 DNA follows: TGTGCCAGCAGTTTCCGAGGGGGTCCGGGTCTTTACCAACAGCCCCAGCATTTT. As protein: CASSFRGGPGLYQQPQHF.

This clonotype came up many times. This chain uses TRBV12-3 or TRBV12-4 with TRBJ1-6; 11 bases are shared with TRBD1. The CDR3 contains 17 residues. With V trimmed by 6 bases and J by 8 bases, 12 bases remained unmatched. The CDR3 nucleotides are TGTGCCAGCAGGAAAGGACAGGGGGCGGGGAAGGATTCACCCCTCCACTTT. This translates into CASRKGQGAGKDSPLHF.

This clonotype has just one count. The junction and the germline gene differ at one end; a read error may be behind it. The chain has TRBV29-1 and TRBJ2-7; TRBD1 aligns across 8 bases. Germline CDR1 and CDR2: SQVTM and ANQGSEA. This CDR3 spans 16 amino acids. The CDR3 DNA follows: TGCAGCGTCGAAGGACAGGGACCCTCGAGCTCCTACGAGCAGTACTTC. Protein product: CSVEGQGPSSSYEQYF.

This clonotype occurred many times. The chain has TRBV28 and TRBJ2-7, with TRBD2 as a possible D gene (5 bases). The CDR3 runs 14 residues. Trimming removed 4 bases at V and 3 bases at J, with 13 bases between. Per germline, CDR1 MDHEN and CDR2 SYDVKM. For the CDR3, the DNA is TGTGCCAGCAGTTATGAGGGAGAGGTCTACGAGCAGTACTTC. It specifies CASSYEGEVYEQYF.

V and J are TRBV7-9 and TRBJ2-1; D gene ambiguous. Germline CDR1 SEHNR, CDR2 FQNEAQ (reference sequence). There are 15 residues in the CDR3. Trimming removed 2 bases from V and 5 bases from J, with 13 bases in between. The CDR3 loop reads CASSLRDFNHNEQFF. The CDR3 DNA follows: TGTGCCAGCAGCTTACGAGACTTCAACCACAATGAGCAGTTCTTC.

This clonotype was detected only a few times. V is TRBV5-1 and J is TRBJ1-1; D call uncertain. The CDR3 loop spans 12 amino acids. Germline V gives CDR1 SGHRS, CDR2 YFSETQ. V lost 0 bases and J 11 bases, leaving 11 bases between the germline ends. This chain's CDR3 is CASSLGALGAFF. CDR3 nucleotide sequence: TGCGCCAGCAGCTTGGGAGCGCTTGGGGCTTTCTTT.

Many counts were recorded for this clonotype. The V call is TRBV18, the J call TRBJ2-1; D uncertain. Germline-derived CDR1 and CDR2 are KGHSH and LQKENI. This CDR3 has 14 amino acids. V lost 0 bases to trimming and J lost 5 bases, with 8 bases between them. CDR3 loop: CASSPPLRDNEQFF. The CDR3 coding sequence is TGTGCCAGCTCACCACCCCTACGGGACAATGAGCAGTTCTTC.

V and J are TRBV5-6 and TRBJ2-5; 15 bases are a match to TRBD2. The germline gives CDR1 SGHDT, CDR2 YYEEEE. V lost 4 bases, J lost 0 bases, and 7 bases stayed unmatched. The length of the CDR3 is 18 residues. The DNA of the CDR3 is TGTGCCAGCAGCCATGGAGGACTAGCGGGGGGGAACCAAGAGACCCAGTACTTC. Its translation is CASSHGGLAGGNQETQYF.

This clonotype was detected a few times. The V and J genes are TRBV6-5 and TRBJ1-2, with TRBD1 matching over 7 bases. The germline gives CDR1 MNHEY, CDR2 SVGAGI. Trimming cost V 0 bases and J 3 bases; bases outside gene matches: 4. The CDR3 runs 15 residues. The CDR3 bases are TGTGCCAGCAGTTACTCCGACAGGGTCTACTATGGCTACACCTTC. Residues: CASSYSDRVYYGYTF.

The chain links TRBV11-2 to TRBJ2-7; D is uncertain. The germline CDR1 and CDR2 sequences are SGHAT and FQNNGV. CDR3 length: 13 residues. With 5 bases removed from V and 7 bases from J, the gap between germline ends came to 15 bases. In DNA, the CDR3 is TGTGCCAGCAGCCTTGCGCGGACGTGGGAGCAGTACTTC. This codes for CASSLARTWEQYF.

The gene calls are TRBV20-1 and TRBJ2-1; tentative D call: TRBD1 (6 bases). Trimming cost V 0 bases and J 6 bases, with 12 bases left between them. This CDR3 is 14 amino acids long. Germline V lookup: CDR1 DFQATT, CDR2 SNEGSKA (reference sequence). CDR3 residues: CSARDHRDLNEQFF. As DNA, the CDR3 is TGCAGTGCTAGAGACCACAGGGATCTCAATGAGCAGTTCTTC.

The chain is built from TRBV9 and TRBJ1-5, with 8 bases identical to TRBD1. Trimming removed 2 bases from V and 7 bases from J; junction bases left unmatched: 5. The CDR3 spans 14 residues. From germline, CDR1 is SGDLS and CDR2 YYNGEE. CDR3 bases: TGTGCCAGCAGCGTCGGGGCAGGGGGCCAGCCCCAGCATTTT. This translates into CASSVGAGGQPQHF.

This clonotype has ten or more counts. V is TRBV11-2 and J is TRBJ2-7, with D possibly being TRBD1 (5 bases). V was shortened by 3 bases and J by 1 base, with 10 bases between the two germline ends. Germline assignment: CDR1 SGHAT and CDR2 FQNNGV. The length of the CDR3 is 14 residues. The CDR3 DNA is TGTGCCAGCAGCTTCTTAACAGGATCCTACGAGCAGTACTTC. It codes for CASSFLTGSYEQYF.

This clonotype was recorded many times. The chain combines TRBV7-2 with TRBJ2-2; the D is unclear. CDR1 is SGHTA and CDR2 is FQGNSA in the germline V gene. Trimming left V 8 bases short and J 4 bases short, with 17 bases between. There are 15 residues in the CDR3. The CDR3 bases are TGTGCCAGCTCTAAGGGCCCCACGCGCACCGGGGAGCTGTTTTTT. This translates into CASSKGPTRTGELFF.

There are many counts of this clonotype. The rearrangement joins TRBV6-5 to TRBJ1-1; D may be TRBD1 (5 bases). Germline CDR1 reads MNHEY; CDR2 reads SVGAGI. The ends were cut back, 8 bases at V and 4 bases at J, with 11 bases in the middle. The CDR3 consists of 12 residues. The CDR3 spells CASGGGGTEAFF. The CDR3 coding sequence is TGTGCCAGCGGCGGGGGGGGCACTGAAGCTTTCTTT.

Only a few counts were recorded for this clonotype. The rearrangement uses TRBV7-6 and TRBJ1-1; a possible D gene is TRBD1 (5 bases). The germline gives CDR1 SGHVS, CDR2 FNYEAQ. The V and J ends lost 4 bases and 3 bases respectively, with 9 bases between them. The CDR3 has 13 amino acids. The CDR3: CASSSGLDTEAFF. In DNA form, the CDR3 reads TGTGCCAGCAGCTCGGGACTCGACACTGAAGCTTTCTTT.

The chain has TRBV7-9 and TRBJ2-1; D is possibly TRBD2 (5 bases). The CDR3 length is 11 residues. Germline CDR1 is SEHNR and CDR2 is FQNEAQ (reference sequence). Trimming shortened V by 5 bases and J by 10 bases, and 9 bases separated the two germline ends. The CDR3 is CASSEGREQFF. CDR3 sequence (DNA): TGTGCCAGCAGCGAGGGTCGGGAGCAGTTCTTC.

This clonotype was picked up many times. V usage is TRBV13 and J usage is TRBJ1-2; 7 bases map to TRBD1. Germline CDR1 and CDR2: PRHDT and FYEKMQ (reference sequence). V lost 5 bases and J lost 8; bases outside the gene matches: 5. The CDR3 totals 12 residues. The CDR3 sequence: CASSLTGVGYTF. As DNA, the CDR3 is TGTGCCAGCAGCCTAACAGGGGTCGGCTACACCTTC.